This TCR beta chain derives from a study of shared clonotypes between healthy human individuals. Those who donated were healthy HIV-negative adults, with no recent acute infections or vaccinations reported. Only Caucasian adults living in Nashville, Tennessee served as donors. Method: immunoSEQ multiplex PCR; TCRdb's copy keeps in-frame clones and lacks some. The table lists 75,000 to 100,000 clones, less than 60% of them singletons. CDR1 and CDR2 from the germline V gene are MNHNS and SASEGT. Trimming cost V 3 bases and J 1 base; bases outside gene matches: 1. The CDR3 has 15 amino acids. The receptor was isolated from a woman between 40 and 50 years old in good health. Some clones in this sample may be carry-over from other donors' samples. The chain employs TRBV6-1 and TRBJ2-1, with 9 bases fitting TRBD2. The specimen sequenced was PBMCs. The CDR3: CASSDAGGSYNEQFF. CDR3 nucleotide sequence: TGTGCCAGCAGTGACGCGGGAGGGTCCTACAATGAGCAGTTCTTC.